The count of the clone carrying this TCR beta chain is one. Antigen: not known. This entry is derived from a study of shared clonotypes between healthy human individuals. Background on the study: With ages of 18 to 49, the donors were two women and a few men. Whole-study results and caveats: In this cohort, only blood was sampled, and tissue repertoires likely differ.

Several immunoSEQ plates received, in even portions, the genomic DNA of each subset. Only in-frame clones appear in the TCRdb table, and some are missing; sequencing was by immunoSEQ multiplex PCR. This sample yields 450,000 to 650,000 clones, of which roughly 72% are seen a single time; about 11% belongs to the top ten. Sequencing input: PBMCs. This TCR was recovered from a middle-aged woman in good health. Some clones in this sample may be carry-over from other donors' samples.

Here the CDR3 DNA reads TGTGCCAGCAAGGGGGTAGCGGGAAGGACCGGGGAGCTGTTTTTT. This gives the protein CASKGVAGRTGELFF. The chain has TRBV28 and TRBJ2-2, with TRBD2 matching over 8 bases. CDR3 length equals 15 residues. Germline V lookup: CDR1 MDHEN, CDR2 SYDVKM. After removal of 7 bases from V and 5 bases from J, the junction contained 9 bases not matched to a gene.